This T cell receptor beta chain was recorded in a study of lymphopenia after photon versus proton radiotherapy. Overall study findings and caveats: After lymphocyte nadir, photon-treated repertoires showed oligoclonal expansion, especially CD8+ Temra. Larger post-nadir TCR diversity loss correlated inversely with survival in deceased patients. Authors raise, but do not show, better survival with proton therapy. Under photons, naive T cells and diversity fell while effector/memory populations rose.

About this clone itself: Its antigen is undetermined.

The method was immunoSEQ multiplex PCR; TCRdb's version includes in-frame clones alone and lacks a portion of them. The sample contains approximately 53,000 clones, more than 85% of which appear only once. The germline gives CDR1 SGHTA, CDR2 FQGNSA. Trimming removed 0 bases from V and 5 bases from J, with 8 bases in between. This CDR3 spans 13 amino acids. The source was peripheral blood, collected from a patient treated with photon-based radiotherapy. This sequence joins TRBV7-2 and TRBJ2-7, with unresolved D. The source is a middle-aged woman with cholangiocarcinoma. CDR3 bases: TGTGCCAGCAGCTTAGCGCACTGGAACGAGCAGTACTTC. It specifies CASSLAHWNEQYF.